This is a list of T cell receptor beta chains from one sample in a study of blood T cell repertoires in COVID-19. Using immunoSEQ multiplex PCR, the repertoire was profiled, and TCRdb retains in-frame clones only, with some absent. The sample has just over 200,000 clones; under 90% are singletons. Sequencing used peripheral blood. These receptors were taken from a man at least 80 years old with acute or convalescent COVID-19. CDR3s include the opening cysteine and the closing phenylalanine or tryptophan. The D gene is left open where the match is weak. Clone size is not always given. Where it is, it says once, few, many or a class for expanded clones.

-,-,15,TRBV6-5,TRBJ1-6,TGTGCCAGCAGGGACGGGACACGGACAAATTCACCCCTCCACTTT,CASRDGTRTNSPLHF
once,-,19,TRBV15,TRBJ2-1,TGTGCCACCGGGGGTCTGGGGGCTGGAGACGCGAGCTCCTACAATGAGCAGTTCTTC,CATGGLGAGDASSYNEQFF
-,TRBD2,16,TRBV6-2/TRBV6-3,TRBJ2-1,TGTGCCAGCAGTCCAACCACTAGCGGGAACTACAATGAGCAGTTCTTC,CASSPTTSGNYNEQFF
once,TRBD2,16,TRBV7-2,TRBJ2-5,TGTGCCAGCAGCTTAGAGAGGGCTAGCGGGAGGGAGACCCAGTACTTC,CASSLERASGRETQYF
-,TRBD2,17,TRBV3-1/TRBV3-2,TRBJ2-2,TGTGCCAGCAGCCATCCAAGCGGGAGGGCCTTCACCGGGGAGCTGTTTTTT,CASSHPSGRAFTGELFF
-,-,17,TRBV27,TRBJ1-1,TGTGCCAGCACCCAAAAGGGGATCTCTTTTATGAACACTGAAGCTTTCTTT,CASTQKGISFMNTEAFF
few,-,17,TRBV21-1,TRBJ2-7,TGTGCCAGCAGCTACCGATTGACTAGCGGGAGCTCCTACGAGCAGTACTTC,CASSYRLTSGSSYEQYF
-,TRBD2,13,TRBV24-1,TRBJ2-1,TGTGCCACCAGTGATTATAGCGGGAGGGCGATGTTCTTC,CATSDYSGRAMFF
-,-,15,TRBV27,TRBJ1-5,TGTGCCAGCAGTCAACCCTCGGGGTCGGGGCAGCCCCAGCATTTT,CASSQPSGSGQPQHF
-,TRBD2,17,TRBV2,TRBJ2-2,TGTGCCAGCAGCCCTGGACTAGCGGGAGGGCGCACCGGGGAGCTGTTTTTT,CASSPGLAGGRTGELFF
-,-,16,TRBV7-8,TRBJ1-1,TGTGCCAGCAGCTTAGTCTGGGGGAGGGTCAACACTGAAGCTTTCTTT,CASSLVWGRVNTEAFF
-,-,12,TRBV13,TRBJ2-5,TGTGCCAGCAGCCGCCAGCAAGAGACCCAGTACTTC,CASSRQQETQYF
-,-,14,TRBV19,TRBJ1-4,TGTGCCAGTAGTGAGAGGGCTGCTAATGAAAAACTGTTTTTT,CASSERAANEKLFF
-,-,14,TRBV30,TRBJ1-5,TGTGCCTGGAGTGGGAGGGTTATCCTGCAGCCCCAGCATTTT,CAWSGRVILQPQHF
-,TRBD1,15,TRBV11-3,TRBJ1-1,TGTGCCAGCAGCTCTGGGACAGGGATGAACACTGAAGCTTTCTTT,CASSSGTGMNTEAFF
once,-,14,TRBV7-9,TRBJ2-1,TGTGCCAGCAGCTTAGTTACAGGGATCAATGAGCAGTTCTTC,CASSLVTGINEQFF